The T cell receptor beta chain under discussion was sequenced for a study of beta chain features in type 1 diabetes. CD45RO/CCR7/CD25/CD127/CD95/CD27 staining was used to isolate CD4+ naive, central memory, regulatory and stem cell-like memory cells by sorting. The germline V and J ends were trimmed by 6 bases and 5 bases, with 7 bases remaining between them. Germline-derived CDR1 and CDR2 are MDHEN and SYDVKM. CDR3 length: 11 residues. As every portion of the isolated RNA was reverse transcribed, the sequencing read expressed TCRB transcripts. Sequencing was performed with immunoSEQ multiplex PCR; in TCRdb, only in-frame clones are kept and a portion is missing. Among some 130,000 clones, roughly 10% were seen once, and the ten largest hold 0.75%. Whole-study findings and limits: In all four CD4+ subsets, TCRB CDR3 length was significantly, moderately reduced in type 1 diabetes.

As regards this clone: Its cognate antigen is unknown.

The chain is built from TRBV28 and TRBJ1-1; no definite D call. The source of this sequence is a man aged 25-40 years with type 1 diabetes. Sequences were obtained from central memory CD4+ T cells from blood. CDR3 in amino acids: CASRIETEAFF. CDR3 sequence (DNA): TGTGCCAGCAGGATAGAGACTGAAGCTTTCTTT.